This T cell receptor (beta chain) was documented in a study of early T cells in non-severe SARS-CoV-2 infection. Study as a whole: Sequenced material consisted of bulk RNA (from unsorted whole blood), and chains were unpaired. Study results and limitations: The study's VDJdb matching favored anti-spike CD8 responses and missed private and CD4 specificities.

The CDR3 contains 13 residues. Germline V gene lookup returns CDR1 DFQATT and CDR2 SNEGSKA (reference sequence). Comment on this clonotype: Its antigen is not known.

Individual cDNA molecules each received unique molecular identifiers attached to them. TCRdb re-called the 5' RACE reads with MiXCR, one entry per CDR3 protein. The sample includes 40,000 to 55,000 distinct CDR3 sequences, around 6.1% of them seen just once. J is TRBJ2-3 and V is TRBV20-1; 9 bases align to TRBD1. The sample was whole blood, taken at baseline. The source of this sequence is an adult who was a healthcare worker with PCR-confirmed SARS-CoV-2 infection or an uninfected control (not recorded which). CDR3 DNA sequence: TGCAGCGCCGGGACAGGGCTCCCAGATACGCAGTATTTT. It encodes CSAGTGLPDTQYF.